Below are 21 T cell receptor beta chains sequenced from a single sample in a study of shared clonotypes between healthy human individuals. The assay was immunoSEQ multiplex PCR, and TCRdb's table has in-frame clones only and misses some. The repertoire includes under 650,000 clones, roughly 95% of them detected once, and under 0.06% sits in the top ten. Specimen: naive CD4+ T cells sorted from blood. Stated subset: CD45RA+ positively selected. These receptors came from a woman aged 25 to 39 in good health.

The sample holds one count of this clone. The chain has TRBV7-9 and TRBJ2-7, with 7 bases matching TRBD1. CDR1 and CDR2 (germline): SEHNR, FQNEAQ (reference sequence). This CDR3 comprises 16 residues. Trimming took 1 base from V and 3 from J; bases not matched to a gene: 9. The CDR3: CASSLVQGSSLYEQYF. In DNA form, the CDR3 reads TGTGCCAGCAGCTTAGTACAGGGGAGTTCTCTCTACGAGCAGTACTTC.

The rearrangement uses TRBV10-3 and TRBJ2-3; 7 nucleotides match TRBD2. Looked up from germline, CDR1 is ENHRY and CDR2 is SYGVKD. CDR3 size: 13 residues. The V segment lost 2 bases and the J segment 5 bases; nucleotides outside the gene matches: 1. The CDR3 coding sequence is TGTGCCATCAGTGAGAGGGAGGGAGATACGCAGTATTTT. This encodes CAISEREGDTQYF.

The CDR3 DNA is TGTGCCAGCAGCTTCGAGGGCCCGAGCTCTGGAAACACCATATATTTT. Protein: CASSFEGPSSGNTIYF. The V gene is TRBV7-6, the J gene TRBJ1-3; unclear D gene. CDR1 and CDR2 from the germline V gene are SGHVS and FNYEAQ. The CDR3 loop spans 16 amino acids. Trimming took 3 bases from V and 0 from J, leaving 12 bases between them.

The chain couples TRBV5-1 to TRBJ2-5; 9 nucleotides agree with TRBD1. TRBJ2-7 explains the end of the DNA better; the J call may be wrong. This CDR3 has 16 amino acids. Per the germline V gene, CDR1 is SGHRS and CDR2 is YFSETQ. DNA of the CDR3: TGCGCCAGCAGCTTAACCTCGACAGGGGGTTGGGACGAGCAGTACTTC. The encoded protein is CASSLTSTGGWDEQYF.

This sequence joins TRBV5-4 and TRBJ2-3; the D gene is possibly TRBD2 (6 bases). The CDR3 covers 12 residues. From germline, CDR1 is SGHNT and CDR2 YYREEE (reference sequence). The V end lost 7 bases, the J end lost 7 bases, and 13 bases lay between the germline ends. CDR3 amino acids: CASGRDSNTQYF. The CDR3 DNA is TGTGCCAGCGGCCGGGACTCAAATACGCAGTATTTT. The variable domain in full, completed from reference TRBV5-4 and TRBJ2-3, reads ETGVTQSPTHLIKTRGQQVTLRCSSQSGHNTVSWYQQALGQGPQFIFQYYREEENGRGNFPPRFSGLQFPNYSSELNVNALELDDSALYLCASGRDSNTQYFGPGTRLTVL.

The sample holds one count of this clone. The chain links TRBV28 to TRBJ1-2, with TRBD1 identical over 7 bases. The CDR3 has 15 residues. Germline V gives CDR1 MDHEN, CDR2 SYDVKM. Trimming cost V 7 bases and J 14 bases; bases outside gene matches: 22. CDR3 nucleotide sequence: TGTGCCAGCATCCTGGAAATAGGGACAGCCCCAGGAGAAACCTTC. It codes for CASILEIGTAPGETF.

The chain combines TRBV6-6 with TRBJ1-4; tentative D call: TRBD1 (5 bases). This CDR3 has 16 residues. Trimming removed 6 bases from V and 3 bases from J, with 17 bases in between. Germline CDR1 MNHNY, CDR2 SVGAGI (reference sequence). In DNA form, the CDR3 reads TGTGCCAGCAGCGGGCGAGGGCAGGGTGCTAATGAAAAACTGTTTTTT. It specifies CASSGRGQGANEKLFF.

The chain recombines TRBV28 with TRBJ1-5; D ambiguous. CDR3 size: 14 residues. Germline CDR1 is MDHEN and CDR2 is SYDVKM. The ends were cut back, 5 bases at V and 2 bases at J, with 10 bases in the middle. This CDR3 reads CASSPRWGNQPQHF. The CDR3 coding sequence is TGTGCCAGCAGTCCTCGGTGGGGCAATCAGCCCCAGCATTTT.

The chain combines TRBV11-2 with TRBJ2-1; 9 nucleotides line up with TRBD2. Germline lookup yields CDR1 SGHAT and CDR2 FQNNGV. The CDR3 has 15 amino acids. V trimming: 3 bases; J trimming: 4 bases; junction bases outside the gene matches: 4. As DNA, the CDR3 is TGTGCCAGCAGCTTCCTGACTAGCGGTTACAATGAGCAGTTCTTC. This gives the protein CASSFLTSGYNEQFF. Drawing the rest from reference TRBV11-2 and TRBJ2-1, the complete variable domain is EAGVAQSPRYKIIEKRQSVAFWCNPISGHATLYWYQQILGQGPKLLIQFQNNGVVDDSQLPKDRFSAERLKGVDSTLKIQPAKLEDSAVYLCASSFLTSGYNEQFFGPGTRLTVL.

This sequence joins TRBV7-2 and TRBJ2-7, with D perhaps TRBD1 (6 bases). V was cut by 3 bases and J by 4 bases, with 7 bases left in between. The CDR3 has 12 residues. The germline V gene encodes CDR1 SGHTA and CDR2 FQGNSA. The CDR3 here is CASSFTGYEQYF. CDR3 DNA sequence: TGTGCCAGCAGCTTTACAGGGTACGAGCAGTACTTC.

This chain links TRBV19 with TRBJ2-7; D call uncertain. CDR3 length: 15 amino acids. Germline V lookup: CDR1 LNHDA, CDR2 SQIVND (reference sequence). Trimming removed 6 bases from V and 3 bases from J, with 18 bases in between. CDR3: CASSPVWRPNYEQYF. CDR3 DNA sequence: TGTGCCAGTAGCCCTGTGTGGCGACCGAACTACGAGCAGTACTTC. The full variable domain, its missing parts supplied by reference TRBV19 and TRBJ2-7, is DGGITQSPKYLFRKEGQNVTLSCEQNLNHDAMYWYRQDPGQGLRLIYYSQIVNDFQKGDIAEGYSVSREKKESFPLTVTSAQKNPTAFYLCASSPVWRPNYEQYFGPGTRLTVT.

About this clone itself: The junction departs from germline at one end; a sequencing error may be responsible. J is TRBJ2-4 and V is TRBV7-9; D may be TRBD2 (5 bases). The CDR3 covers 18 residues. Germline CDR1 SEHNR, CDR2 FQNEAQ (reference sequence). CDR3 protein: CASSIAGGRTLAKNIQYF. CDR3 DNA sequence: TGTGCCAGCAGCATAGCCGGTGGGCGGACTTTAGCCAAAAACATTCAGTACTTC. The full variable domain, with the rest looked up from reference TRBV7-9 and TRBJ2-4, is DTGVSQNPRHKITKRGQNVTFRCDPISEHNRLYWYRQTLGQGPEFLTYFQNEAQLEKSRLLSDRFSAERPKGSFSTLEIQRTEQGDSAMYLCASSIAGGRTLAKNIQYFGAGTRLSVL.

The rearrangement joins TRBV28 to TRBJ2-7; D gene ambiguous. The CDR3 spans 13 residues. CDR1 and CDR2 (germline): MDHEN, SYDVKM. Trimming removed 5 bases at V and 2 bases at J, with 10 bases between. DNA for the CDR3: TGTGCCAGCAGTCCGCCCCTTACCTACGAGCAGTACTTC. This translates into CASSPPLTYEQYF.

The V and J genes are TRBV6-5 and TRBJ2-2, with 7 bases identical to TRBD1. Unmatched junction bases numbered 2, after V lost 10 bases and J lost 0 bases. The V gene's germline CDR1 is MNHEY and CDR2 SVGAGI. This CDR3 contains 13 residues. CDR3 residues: CATGTANTGELFF. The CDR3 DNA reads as TGTGCCACCGGGACAGCGAACACCGGGGAGCTGTTTTTT.

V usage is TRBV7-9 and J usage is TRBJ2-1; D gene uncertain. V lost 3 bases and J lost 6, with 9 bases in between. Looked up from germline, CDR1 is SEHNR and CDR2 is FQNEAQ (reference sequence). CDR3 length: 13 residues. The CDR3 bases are TGTGCCAGCAGCTTCGTAGCAGTCAATGAGCAGTTCTTC. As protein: CASSFVAVNEQFF.

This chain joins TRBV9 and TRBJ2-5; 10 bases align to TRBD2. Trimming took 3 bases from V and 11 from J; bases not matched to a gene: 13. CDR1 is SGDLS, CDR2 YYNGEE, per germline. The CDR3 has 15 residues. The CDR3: CASSASGTSVSEQYF. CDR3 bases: TGTGCCAGCAGCGCTTCCGGGACTAGCGTTAGTGAGCAGTACTTC. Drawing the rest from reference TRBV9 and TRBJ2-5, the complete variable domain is DSGVTQTPKHLITATGQRVTLRCSPRSGDLSVYWYQQSLDQGLQFLIQYYNGEERAKGNILERFSAQQFPDLHSELNLSSLELGDSALYFCASSASGTSVSEQYFGPGTRLLVL.

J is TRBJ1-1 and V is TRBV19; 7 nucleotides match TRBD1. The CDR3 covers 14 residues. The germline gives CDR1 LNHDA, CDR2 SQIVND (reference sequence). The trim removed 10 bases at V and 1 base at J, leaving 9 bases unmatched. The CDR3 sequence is CATARRDRNTEAFF. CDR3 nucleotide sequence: TGTGCCACCGCGCGTCGGGACAGGAACACTGAAGCTTTCTTT.

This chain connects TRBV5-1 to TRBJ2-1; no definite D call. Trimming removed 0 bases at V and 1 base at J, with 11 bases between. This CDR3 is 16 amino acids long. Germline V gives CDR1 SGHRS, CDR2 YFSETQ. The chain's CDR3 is CASSLEKGGSYNEQFF. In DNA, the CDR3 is TGCGCCAGCAGCTTGGAAAAGGGTGGGTCCTACAATGAGCAGTTCTTC.

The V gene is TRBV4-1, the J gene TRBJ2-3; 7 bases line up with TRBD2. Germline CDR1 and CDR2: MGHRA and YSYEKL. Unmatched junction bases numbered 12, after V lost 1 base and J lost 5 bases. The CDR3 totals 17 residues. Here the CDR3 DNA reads TGCGCCAGCAGCCAAGGTTGGGGCGGGAGAGGGAAAGATACGCAGTATTTT. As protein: CASSQGWGGRGKDTQYF.

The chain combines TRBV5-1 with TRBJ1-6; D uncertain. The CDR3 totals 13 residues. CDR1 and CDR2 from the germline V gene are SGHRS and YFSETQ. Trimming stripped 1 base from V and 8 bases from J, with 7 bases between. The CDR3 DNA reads TGCGCCAGCAGCTTGTCTGAGGATTCACCCCTCCACTTT. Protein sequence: CASSLSEDSPLHF.

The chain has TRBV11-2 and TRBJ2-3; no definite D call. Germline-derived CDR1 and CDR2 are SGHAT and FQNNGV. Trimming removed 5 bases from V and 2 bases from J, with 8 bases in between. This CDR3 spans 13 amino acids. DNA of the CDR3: TGTGCCAGCAGCATCCGACACACAGATACGCAGTATTTT. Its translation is CASSIRHTDTQYF.